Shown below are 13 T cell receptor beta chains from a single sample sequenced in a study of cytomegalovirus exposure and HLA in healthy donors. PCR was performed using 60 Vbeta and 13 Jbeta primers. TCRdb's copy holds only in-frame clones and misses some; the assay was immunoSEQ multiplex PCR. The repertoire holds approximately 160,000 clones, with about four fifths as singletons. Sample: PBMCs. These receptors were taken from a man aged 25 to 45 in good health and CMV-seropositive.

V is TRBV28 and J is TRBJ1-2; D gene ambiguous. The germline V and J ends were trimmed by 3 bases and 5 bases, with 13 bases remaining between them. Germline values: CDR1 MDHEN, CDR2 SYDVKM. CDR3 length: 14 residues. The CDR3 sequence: CASSFYFDFYGYTF. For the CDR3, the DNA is TGTGCCAGCAGTTTCTATTTCGATTTTTATGGCTACACCTTC.

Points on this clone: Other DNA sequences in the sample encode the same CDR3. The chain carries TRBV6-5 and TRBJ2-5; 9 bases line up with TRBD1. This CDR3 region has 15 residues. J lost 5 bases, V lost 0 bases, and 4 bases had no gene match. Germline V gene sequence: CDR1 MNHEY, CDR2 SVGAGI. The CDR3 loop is CASSYSRTGGETQYF. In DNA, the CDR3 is TGTGCCAGCAGTTACTCACGAACAGGGGGCGAGACCCAGTACTTC.

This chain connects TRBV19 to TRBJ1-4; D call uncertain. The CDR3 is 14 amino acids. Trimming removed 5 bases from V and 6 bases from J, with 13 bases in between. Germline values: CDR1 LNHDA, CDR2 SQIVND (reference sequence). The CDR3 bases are TGTGCCAGTAGTTCCCCAGGATCCTATGAAAAACTGTTTTTT. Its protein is CASSSPGSYEKLFF.

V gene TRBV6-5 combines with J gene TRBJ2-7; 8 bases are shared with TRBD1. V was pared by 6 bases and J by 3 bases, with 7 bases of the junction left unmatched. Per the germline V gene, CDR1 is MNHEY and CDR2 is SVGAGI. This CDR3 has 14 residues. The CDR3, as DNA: TGTGCCAGCAGGACCTTGGGACAGGTCTACGAGCAGTACTTC. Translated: CASRTLGQVYEQYF.

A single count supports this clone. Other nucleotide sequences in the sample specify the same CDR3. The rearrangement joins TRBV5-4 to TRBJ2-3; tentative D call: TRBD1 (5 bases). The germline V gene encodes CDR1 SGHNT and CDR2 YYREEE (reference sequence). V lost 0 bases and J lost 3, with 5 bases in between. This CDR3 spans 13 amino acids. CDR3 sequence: CASSLAGTDTQYF. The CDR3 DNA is TGTGCCAGCAGCTTGGCAGGGACAGATACGCAGTATTTT. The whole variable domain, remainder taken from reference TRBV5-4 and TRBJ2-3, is ETGVTQSPTHLIKTRGQQVTLRCSSQSGHNTVSWYQQALGQGPQFIFQYYREEENGRGNFPPRFSGLQFPNYSSELNVNALELDDSALYLCASSLAGTDTQYFGPGTRLTVL.

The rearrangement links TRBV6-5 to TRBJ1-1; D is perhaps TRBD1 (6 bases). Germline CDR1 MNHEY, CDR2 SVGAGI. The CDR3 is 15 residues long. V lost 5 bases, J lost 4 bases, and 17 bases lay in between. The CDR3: CASSPSQGASTEAFF. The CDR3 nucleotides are TGTGCCAGCAGTCCATCACAGGGCGCTAGCACTGAAGCTTTCTTT.

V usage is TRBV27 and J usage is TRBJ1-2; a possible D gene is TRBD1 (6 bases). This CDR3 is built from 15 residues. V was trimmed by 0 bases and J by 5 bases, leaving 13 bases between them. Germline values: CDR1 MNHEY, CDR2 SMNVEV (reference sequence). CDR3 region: CASSLSAGGRYGYTF. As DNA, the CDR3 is TGTGCCAGCAGTTTATCGGCCGGGGGGCGGTATGGCTACACCTTC.

CDR3 protein: CASSVVRSTDTQYF. CDR3 DNA sequence: TGTGCCAGCAGCGTAGTCCGGAGCACAGATACGCAGTATTTT. V and J are TRBV9 and TRBJ2-3; D is unresolved. The CDR3 covers 14 residues. Germline V gene data show CDR1 as SGDLS and CDR2 as YYNGEE. With 0 bases removed from V and 0 bases from J, the gap between germline ends came to 5 bases.

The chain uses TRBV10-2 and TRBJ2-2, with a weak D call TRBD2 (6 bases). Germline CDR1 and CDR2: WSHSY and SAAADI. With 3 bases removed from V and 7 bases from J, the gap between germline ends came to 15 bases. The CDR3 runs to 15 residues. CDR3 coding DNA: TGCGCCAGCAGTGATTACGGGCCGGGGGACGGGGAGCTGTTTTTT. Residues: CASSDYGPGDGELFF.

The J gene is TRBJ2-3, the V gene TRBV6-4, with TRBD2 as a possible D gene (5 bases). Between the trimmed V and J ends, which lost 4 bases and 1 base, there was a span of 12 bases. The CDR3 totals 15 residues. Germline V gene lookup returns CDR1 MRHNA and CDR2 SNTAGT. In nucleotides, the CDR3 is TGTGCCAGCAGTGCTGGGAGATCCCGCACAGATACGCAGTATTTT. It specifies CASSAGRSRTDTQYF.

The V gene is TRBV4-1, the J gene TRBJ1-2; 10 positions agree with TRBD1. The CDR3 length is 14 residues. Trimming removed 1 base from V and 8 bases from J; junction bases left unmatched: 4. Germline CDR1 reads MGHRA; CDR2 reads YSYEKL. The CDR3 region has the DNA TGCGCCAGCAGCCAAGGGGACAGGGGCGGCGGCTACACCTTC. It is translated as CASSQGDRGGGYTF.

CDR3: CASSEAYRGPYNEQFF. CDR3 nucleotides: TGTGCCAGCAGTGAAGCGTACAGGGGCCCCTACAATGAGCAGTTCTTC. V usage is TRBV2 and J usage is TRBJ2-1; 7 bases map to TRBD1. Germline V gene sequence: CDR1 SNHLY, CDR2 FYNNEI. The CDR3 has 16 amino acids. Unmatched junction bases numbered 4, after V lost 0 bases and J lost 2 bases.

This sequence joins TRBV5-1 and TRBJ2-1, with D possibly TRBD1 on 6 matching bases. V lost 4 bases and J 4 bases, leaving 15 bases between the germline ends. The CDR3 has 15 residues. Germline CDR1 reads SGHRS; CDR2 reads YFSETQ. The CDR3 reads CASSPGRTGYNEQFF. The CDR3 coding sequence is TGCGCCAGCAGCCCCGGTCGAACAGGGTACAATGAGCAGTTCTTC.